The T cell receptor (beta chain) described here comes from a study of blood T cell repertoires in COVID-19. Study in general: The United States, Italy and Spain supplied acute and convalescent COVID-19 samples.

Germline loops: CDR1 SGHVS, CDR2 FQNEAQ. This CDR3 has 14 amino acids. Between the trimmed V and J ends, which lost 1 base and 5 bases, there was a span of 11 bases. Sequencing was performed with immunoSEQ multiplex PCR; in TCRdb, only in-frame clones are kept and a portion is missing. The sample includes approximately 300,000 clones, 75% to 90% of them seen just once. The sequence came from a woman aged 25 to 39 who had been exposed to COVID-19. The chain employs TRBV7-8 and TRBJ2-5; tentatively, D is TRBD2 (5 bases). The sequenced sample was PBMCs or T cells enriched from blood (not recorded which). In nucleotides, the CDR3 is TGTGCCAGCAGCTTAGATCCGGGGATGGAGACCCAGTACTTC. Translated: CASSLDPGMETQYF.